Included here is one T cell receptor beta chain sequence, with context. This sample stems from a study of PD-L1 blockade in urothelial cancer. Here immunoSEQ multiplex PCR was the method, and the copy in TCRdb shows in-frame clones only, minus some. The sample includes 35,000 to 50,000 clones, 81% of them seen just once. This CDR3 region has 17 residues. From germline, CDR1 is LNHNV and CDR2 YYDKDF (reference sequence). With V trimmed by 5 bases and J by 1 base, 12 bases remained unmatched. The sequenced sample was PBMCs, obtained around atezolizumab (anti-PD-L1) treatment. The chain links TRBV15 to TRBJ2-5; 8 nucleotides align to TRBD2. The source is a man aged 70-80 years with urothelial cancer. CDR3 residues: CATSRGGGMGFQETQYF. CDR3 nucleotides: TGTGCCACCAGCCGGGGGGGAGGAATGGGGTTCCAAGAGACCCAGTACTTC.